The next 28 T cell receptor beta chains were all read from a single sample in a study of regulatory T cells in long-lasting Graves disease. Noted time point: persistent/refractory GD, antithyroid drugs over 5 years with positive TRAb. With RNA extracted from PBMCs as input, the TCR library was made. Building the TCR beta libraries relied on iRepertoire HTBI primers, and CDR3 regions underwent Arm-PCR. MiXCR, applied by TCRdb to the multiplex PCR reads, yields one record per CDR3 protein. The sample yields approximately 500,000 distinct CDR3 sequences, 20% to 25% seen once. The specimen comprised peripheral blood mononuclear cells (PBMCs), sampled when the disease was refractory, from a patient treated with antithyroid drugs. The receptors here all came from a female donor with Graves disease.

This clonotype was seen at least ten times. This chain uses TRBV27 with TRBJ1-1; no clear D. Trimming took 6 bases from V and 1 from J, leaving 18 bases between them. Per the germline V gene, CDR1 is MNHEY and CDR2 is SMNVEV (reference sequence). The CDR3 is 16 amino acids. The CDR3 here is CASSRDHAGRNTEAFF. The CDR3 DNA reads as TGTGCCAGCAGCCGCGACCATGCGGGTAGGAACACTGAAGCTTTCTTT.

This clonotype was seen ten or more times. CDR3 loop: CAWSVRLFNEKLFF. The CDR3 DNA is TGTGCCTGGAGTGTACGGCTGTTTAATGAAAAACTGTTTTTT. The chain joins TRBV30 to TRBJ1-4; D not resolved. Per germline, CDR1 GTSNPN and CDR2 SVGIG (reference sequence). This CDR3 has 14 residues. The V end was cut by 0 bases, the J end by 4 bases, with 9 bases between.

This chain joins TRBV7-9 and TRBJ2-5; D is unclear. V gave up 0 bases and J gave up 5 bases, with 10 bases separating them. The CDR3 extends over 14 amino acids. Germline lookup yields CDR1 SEHNR and CDR2 FQNEAQ (reference sequence). This CDR3 reads CASSLARGWETQYF. In nucleotides, the CDR3 is TGTGCCAGCAGCTTAGCGAGAGGTTGGGAGACCCAGTACTTC. Supplemented by reference TRBV7-9 and TRBJ2-5, the full variable domain reads DTGVSQNPRHKITKRGQNVTFRCDPISEHNRLYWYRQTLGQGPEFLTYFQNEAQLEKSRLLSDRFSAERPKGSFSTLEIQRTEQGDSAMYLCASSLARGWETQYFGPGTRLLVL.

This clonotype was found a few times. The rearrangement uses TRBV6-1 and TRBJ1-1; D unclear. The V end lost 4 bases, the J end lost 1 base, and 10 bases lay between the germline ends. The CDR3 extends over 14 amino acids. Per the germline V gene, CDR1 is MNHNS and CDR2 is SASEGT. CDR3 in amino acids: CASSVVESNTEAFF. CDR3 DNA: TGTGCCAGCAGTGTGGTCGAATCGAACACTGAAGCTTTCTTT.

The table lists this clonotype with a few counts. This sequence joins TRBV20-1 and TRBJ1-4; 9 nucleotides line up with TRBD1. From germline, CDR1 is DFQATT and CDR2 SNEGSKA (reference sequence). Trimming removed 0 bases from V and 10 bases from J; junction bases left unmatched: 9. The CDR3 spans 15 residues. Here the CDR3 DNA reads TGCAGTGCTAGAGATCGGGGACAGGGAGGCGGAAAACTGTTTTTT. Protein product: CSARDRGQGGGKLFF.

Worth noting for this clonotype: A read error is possible here, since a much larger clone lies one base away. The DNA is left out, because the CDR3 cannot be placed on it with certainty; the CDR3 is given as TCRdb lists it. This sequence joins TRBV11-3 and TRBJ1-4; no check of the table's D call, TRBD1, against the DNA was made. The CDR3 length equals 16 residues, ends included. Germline V gene data show CDR1 as SGHNT and CDR2 as YENEEA. This CDR3 reads CASSFGQGSTNEKLVF.

The chain employs TRBV12-3 or TRBV12-4 and TRBJ2-2; TRBD2 matches 13 bases. This CDR3 comprises 15 residues. The V and J ends lost 7 bases and 7 bases, in that order; junction bases with no gene match: 6. The CDR3, as DNA: TGTGCCAGCACCACTAGCGGGAGGGGTAACGGGGAGCTGTTTTTT. Its protein product is CASTTSGRGNGELFF.

This clonotype has only a few counts. This chain uses TRBV9 with TRBJ2-7, with a tentative D call TRBD2 (5 bases). The V gene's germline CDR1 is SGDLS and CDR2 YYNGEE. The V gene lost 0 bases and the J gene lost 0 bases, with 10 bases spanning the gap. The CDR3 consists of 15 residues. CDR3 sequence (DNA): TGTGCCAGCAGCGTAGGGTCCGGGATCTCCTACGAGCAGTACTTC. Translated: CASSVGSGISYEQYF.

The rearrangement joins TRBV24-1 to TRBJ2-2; 11 nucleotides line up with TRBD1. V was pared by 4 bases and J by 6 bases, with 6 bases of the junction left unmatched. Germline V CDR1 and CDR2: KGHDR, SFDVKD. This CDR3 is built from 16 residues. CDR3 in DNA: TGTGCCACCAGTGACCGGGACAGGGGGACCGCCGGGGAGCTGTTTTTT. Its protein is CATSDRDRGTAGELFF.

Comment on this clonotype: A much bigger clone sits one base away, suggesting this may be a read error. V and J are TRBV2 and TRBJ2-5; the D is unclear. The CDR3 is 13 residues long. Germline V gene lookup returns CDR1 SNHLY and CDR2 FYNNEI. Written as DNA, the CDR3 is TGTGCCAGCAGTGCACAGCTACAAGGGACCCAGTACTTC. Its protein is CASSAQLQGTQYF.

This clonotype was seen repeatedly, ten times or more. V and J are TRBV28 and TRBJ2-5, with 10 bases fitting TRBD2. The germline gives CDR1 MDHEN, CDR2 SYDVKM. J was trimmed by 4 bases and V by 4 bases; bases with no gene match: 3. There are 14 residues in the CDR3. CDR3 in amino acids: CASSSTSGVETQYF. DNA of the CDR3: TGTGCCAGCAGTTCTACTAGCGGGGTAGAGACCCAGTACTTC. Variable domain in full (rest from reference TRBV28 and TRBJ2-5): DVKVTQSSRYLVKRTGEKVFLECVQDMDHENMFWYRQDPGLGLRLIYFSYDVKMKEKGDIPEGYSVSREKKERFSLILESASTNQTSMYLCASSSTSGVETQYFGPGTRLLVL.

This clonotype was picked up many times. The gene calls are TRBV7-2 and TRBJ2-7; D perhaps matches TRBD2 (7 bases). Germline V gene lookup returns CDR1 SGHTA and CDR2 FQGNSA. The CDR3 extends over 14 amino acids. Between the trimmed V and J ends, which lost 5 bases and 6 bases, there was a span of 17 bases. The CDR3 reads CASSPKGGVAEQYF. The CDR3 DNA reads as TGTGCCAGCAGCCCTAAAGGGGGGGTCGCCGAGCAGTACTTC.

This clonotype was counted a few times. The V gene is TRBV12-3 or TRBV12-4, the J gene TRBJ1-1, with 8 nucleotides matching TRBD1. V dropped 4 bases and J dropped 5; count of bases not matched to a gene: 9. This CDR3 spans 15 amino acids. CDR3: CASSYVRGLDTEAFF. CDR3 coding DNA: TGTGCCAGCAGTTATGTCAGGGGGCTGGATACTGAAGCTTTCTTT.

This clonotype was seen a few times. The CDR3 coding sequence is TGTGCCAGCACGCTAAATGGACAGGGCGAGCAGTACTTC. This gives the protein CASTLNGQGEQYF. The V and J genes are TRBV2 and TRBJ2-7, with TRBD1 identical over 8 bases. J gave up 6 bases and V 7 bases, and 8 bases lay outside the gene matches. CDR3 length equals 13 residues. Germline CDR1 and CDR2: SNHLY and FYNNEI. The full variable domain, rest sourced from reference TRBV2 and TRBJ2-7, is EPEVTQTPSHQVTQMGQEVILRCVPISNHLYFYWYRQILGQKVEFLVSFYNNEISEKSEIFDDQFSVERPDGSNFTLKIRSTKLEDSAMYFCASTLNGQGEQYFGPGTRLTVT.

Concerning this clonotype itself: A far larger clone differs by one base, so this is likely a read error. For the CDR3, the DNA is TGTGCCAGCAGTGATGGAGGGCTGGGGTATGGCTACACCTTC. As protein: CASSDGGLGYGYTF. This chain joins TRBV28 and TRBJ1-2; no definite D call. Between the trimmed V and J ends, which lost 5 bases and 5 bases, there was a span of 15 bases. CDR3 length: 14 amino acids. The germline CDR1 and CDR2 sequences are MDHEN and SYDVKM.

This rearrangement joins TRBV5-5 to TRBJ1-5; D uncertain. The V end lost 3 bases, the J end lost 7 bases, and 11 bases lay between the germline ends. The CDR3 sequence is 13 residues long. CDR1 SGHKS and CDR2 YYEKEE come from the germline V gene (reference sequence). For the CDR3, the DNA is TGTGCCAGCAGCTGGGTCCGGGAGCAGCCCCAGCATTTT. Protein product: CASSWVREQPQHF.

V and J are TRBV28 and TRBJ1-2; no firm D call. V lost 2 bases and J 7 bases, leaving 11 bases between the germline ends. CDR3 size: 13 residues. Germline assignment: CDR1 MDHEN and CDR2 SYDVKM. CDR3 sequence reads: CASSLGGSRGYTF. CDR3 in DNA: TGTGCCAGCAGTTTAGGTGGTTCTCGTGGCTACACCTTC.

The sample holds one count of this clonotype. This could be a read error, since a much larger clone is one nucleotide away. V gene TRBV28 combines with J gene TRBJ1-5; possibly TRBD1 for D (6 bases). The CDR3 covers 15 residues. The germline V gene has CDR1 MDHEN and CDR2 SYDVKM. The CDR3 spells CAASLGGGLNQLQHF. CDR3 bases: TGTGCCGCGAGTTTAGGTGGGGGGCTGAATCAGCTCCAGCATTTT. Full variable domain (missing parts from reference TRBV28 and TRBJ1-5): DVKVTQSSRYLVKRTGEKVFLECVQDMDHENMFWYRQDPGLGLRLIYFSYDVKMKEKGDIPEGYSVSREKKERFSLILESASTNQTSMYLCAASLGGGLNQLQHFGDGTRLSIL.

Many counts were recorded for this clonotype. V and J are TRBV2 and TRBJ1-2; D unresolved. CDR3 length: 14 amino acids. Germline lookup yields CDR1 SNHLY and CDR2 FYNNEI. The ends were cut back, 1 base at V and 8 bases at J, with 14 bases in the middle. The CDR3 protein is CASSEGFDPTGYTF. CDR3 DNA sequence: TGTGCCAGCAGTGAAGGGTTCGACCCAACGGGCTACACCTTC. Drawing the rest from reference TRBV2 and TRBJ1-2, the complete variable domain is EPEVTQTPSHQVTQMGQEVILRCVPISNHLYFYWYRQILGQKVEFLVSFYNNEISEKSEIFDDQFSVERPDGSNFTLKIRSTKLEDSAMYFCASSEGFDPTGYTFGSGTRLTVV.

V usage is TRBV10-3 and J usage is TRBJ2-7; 14 positions match TRBD2. The CDR3 length is 14 residues. Looked up from germline, CDR1 is ENHRY and CDR2 is SYGVKD. V lost 7 bases, J lost 6 bases, and 5 bases stayed unmatched. CDR3: CAINPGTSGSEQYF. CDR3 sequence (DNA): TGTGCCATCAACCCCGGGACTAGCGGGAGCGAGCAGTACTTC.

The chain carries TRBV20-1 and TRBJ1-5; 8 bases are a match to TRBD1. The V gene end was trimmed by 4 bases and the J gene end by 5 bases; junction bases not matched to a gene: 10. CDR3 length: 15 residues. The germline V gene encodes CDR1 DFQATT and CDR2 SNEGSKA (reference sequence). The CDR3 nucleotides are TGCAGTGCTATCCGGGGGACAGGAAAAGATCAGCCCCAGCATTTT. It specifies CSAIRGTGKDQPQHF.

At least ten counts were recorded for this clonotype. The chain couples TRBV6-2 or TRBV6-3 to TRBJ1-5; D remains ambiguous. Trimming took off 2 bases at V and 2 bases at J, with 7 bases between the two ends. The CDR3 is 14 residues long. CDR1 and CDR2 from the germline V gene are MNHEY and SVGEGT. The CDR3 nucleotides read TGTGCCAGCAGTTACATCGACCGCAATCAGCCCCAGCATTTT. Its translation: CASSYIDRNQPQHF.

This clonotype was seen ten or more times. J is TRBJ2-5 and V is TRBV6-9; D may be TRBD1 or TRBD2 (6 bases each). Per germline, CDR1 MNHGY and CDR2 SVAAGI. Trimming left V 4 bases short and J 1 base short, with 16 bases between. CDR3 length: 16 amino acids. The CDR3 spells CASSSVPGGLQETQYF. In nucleotides, the CDR3 is TGTGCCAGCAGTTCGGTTCCCGGGGGCCTCCAAGAGACCCAGTACTTC.

This clonotype was seen many times. One end of the junction fails to match germline, which may point to a read error. V is TRBV5-1 and J is TRBJ1-1; D is perhaps TRBD1 (5 bases). The CDR3 runs 13 residues. From germline, CDR1 is SGHRS and CDR2 YFSETQ. CDR3 DNA: TGCGCCAGCAGCGTCGGGCAGGACACTGAGGCTTTCTTT. It translates to CASSVGQDTEAFF.

This clonotype was seen many times. The chain is built from TRBV6-5 and TRBJ2-7, with D possibly matching TRBD2 (5 bases). V was cut by 6 bases and J by 4 bases, with 22 bases left in between. The CDR3 is 16 residues long. CDR1 and CDR2 from the germline V gene are MNHEY and SVGAGI. The CDR3 DNA follows: TGTGCCAGCAGCTACGACTCCCCTCGGGAAGGGTACGAGCAGTACTTC. Translating it yields CASSYDSPREGYEQYF.

The CDR3 DNA reads as TGTGCCACCAGTGATTTACGGGGTTTACAAGAGACCCAGTACTTC. It translates to CATSDLRGLQETQYF. This sequence joins TRBV24-1 and TRBJ2-5; TRBD2 might be the D (5 bases). The CDR3 has 15 residues. Germline V gene data show CDR1 as KGHDR and CDR2 as SFDVKD. Trimming pared 1 base from V and 2 bases from J, leaving 10 bases between.

This clonotype was observed a few times. The V call is TRBV7-6, the J call TRBJ2-1, with 8 bases identical to TRBD2. Trimming removed 4 bases from V and 6 bases from J; junction bases left unmatched: 5. This CDR3 contains 14 residues. The germline V gene has CDR1 SGHVS and CDR2 FNYEAQ. The CDR3 sequence is CASSSTSVSNEQFF. The CDR3 DNA sequence: TGTGCCAGCAGCTCGACTAGCGTAAGCAATGAGCAGTTCTTC.

This clonotype was observed a few times. The CDR3 nucleotides read TGTGCCAGCAGCCTACGGACAGGGGAGGGTGGCTACACCTTC. Encoded protein: CASSLRTGEGGYTF. The chain has TRBV7-8 and TRBJ1-2; 9 bases fit TRBD1. V was pared by 5 bases and J by 7 bases, with 8 bases of the junction left unmatched. Germline assignment: CDR1 SGHVS and CDR2 FQNEAQ. The CDR3 is made up of 14 amino acids.